This T cell receptor beta chain was identified during a study of radiation and T cells in renal cell carcinoma. Whole-study results and caveats: Pretreatment tumor biopsies were lacking, so baseline clonotypes are unknown. From baseline, blood top tumor clonotypes peaked at 2 weeks post-radiation.

The protocol was immunoSEQ multiplex PCR, while the TCRdb copy is restricted to in-frame clones and leaves out a portion. The sample lists just under 80,000 clones; 80% to 90% were seen once. In the case of this clone: The antigen remains undetermined.

Time point given: blood 2 weeks post-SBRT. Treatment reported: 15 Gy SBRT to primary tumor, nephrectomy 4 weeks later. Blood was sampled at baseline, 2 weeks and 4 weeks after SBRT. This CDR3 comprises 11 residues. V was cut by 3 bases and J by 2 bases, with 2 bases left in between. The germline V gene has CDR1 MNHNY and CDR2 SVGAGI (reference sequence). V usage is TRBV6-6 and J usage is TRBJ2-7, with D hard to call. The sample was blood, taken from a patient whose treatment included radiotherapy and nephrectomy. This clonotype was sampled from a woman aged 50 to 65 with renal cell carcinoma. The CDR3 loop reads CASSYAYEQYF. The CDR3 DNA reads TGTGCCAGCAGTTATGCCTACGAGCAGTACTTC.